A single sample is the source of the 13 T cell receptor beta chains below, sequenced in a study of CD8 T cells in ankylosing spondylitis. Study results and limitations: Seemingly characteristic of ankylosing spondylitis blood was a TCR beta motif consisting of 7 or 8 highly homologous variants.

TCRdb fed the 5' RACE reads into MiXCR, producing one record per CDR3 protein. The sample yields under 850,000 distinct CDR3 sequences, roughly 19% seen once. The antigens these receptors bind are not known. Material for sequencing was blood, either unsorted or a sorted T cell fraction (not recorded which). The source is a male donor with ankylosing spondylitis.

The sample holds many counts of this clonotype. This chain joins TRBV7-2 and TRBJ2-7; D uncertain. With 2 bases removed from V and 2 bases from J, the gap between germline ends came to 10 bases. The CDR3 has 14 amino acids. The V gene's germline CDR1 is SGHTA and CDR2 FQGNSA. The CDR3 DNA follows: TGTGCCAGCAGCTTATCCCCTGGGACCTACGAGCAGTACTTC. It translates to CASSLSPGTYEQYF.

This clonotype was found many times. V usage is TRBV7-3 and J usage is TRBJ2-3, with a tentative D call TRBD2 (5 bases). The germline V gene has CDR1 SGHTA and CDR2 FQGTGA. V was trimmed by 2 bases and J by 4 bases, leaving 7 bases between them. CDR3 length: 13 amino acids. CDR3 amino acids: CASSLEGPDTQYF. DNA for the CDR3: TGTGCCAGCAGCTTAGAGGGTCCAGATACGCAGTATTTT. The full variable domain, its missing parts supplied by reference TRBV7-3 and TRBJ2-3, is GAGVSQTPSNKVTEKGKYVELRCDPISGHTALYWYRQSLGQGPEFLIYFQGTGAADDSGLPNDRFFAVRPEGSVSTLKIQRTERGDSAVYLCASSLEGPDTQYFGPGTRLTVL.

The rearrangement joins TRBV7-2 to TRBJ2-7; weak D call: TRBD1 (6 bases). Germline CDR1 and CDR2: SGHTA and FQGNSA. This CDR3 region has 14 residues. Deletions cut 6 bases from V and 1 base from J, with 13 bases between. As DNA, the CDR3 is TGTGCCAGCAGGAGGGACACGGCGTCCTACGAGCAGTACTTC. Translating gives CASRRDTASYEQYF.

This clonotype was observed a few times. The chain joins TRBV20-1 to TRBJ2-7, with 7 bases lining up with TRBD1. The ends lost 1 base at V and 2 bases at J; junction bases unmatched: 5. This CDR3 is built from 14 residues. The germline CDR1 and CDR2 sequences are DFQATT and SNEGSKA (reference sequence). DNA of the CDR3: TGCAGTGCTAGAGGGGACAGTAATCCCTACGAGCAGTACTTC. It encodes CSARGDSNPYEQYF.

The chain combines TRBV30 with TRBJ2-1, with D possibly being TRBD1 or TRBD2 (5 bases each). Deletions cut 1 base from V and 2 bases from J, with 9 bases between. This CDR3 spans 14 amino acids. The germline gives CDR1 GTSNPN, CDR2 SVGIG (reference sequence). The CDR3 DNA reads TGTGCCTGGAGTGGGGGGATCGCCTACAATGAGCAGTTCTTC. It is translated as CAWSGGIAYNEQFF.

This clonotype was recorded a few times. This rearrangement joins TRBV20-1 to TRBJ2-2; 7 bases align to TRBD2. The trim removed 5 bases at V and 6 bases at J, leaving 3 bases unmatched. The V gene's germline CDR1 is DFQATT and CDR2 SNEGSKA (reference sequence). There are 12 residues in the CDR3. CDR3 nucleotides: TGCAGTGCTGTTACTAGCGCCGGGGAGCTGTTTTTT. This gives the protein CSAVTSAGELFF.

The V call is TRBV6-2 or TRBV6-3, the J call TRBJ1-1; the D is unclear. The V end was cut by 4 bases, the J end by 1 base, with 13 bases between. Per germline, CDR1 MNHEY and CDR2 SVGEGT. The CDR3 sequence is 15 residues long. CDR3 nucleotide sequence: TGTGCCAGCAGTTCCCCTTTTAGGTGGAACACTGAAGCTTTCTTT. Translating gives CASSSPFRWNTEAFF.

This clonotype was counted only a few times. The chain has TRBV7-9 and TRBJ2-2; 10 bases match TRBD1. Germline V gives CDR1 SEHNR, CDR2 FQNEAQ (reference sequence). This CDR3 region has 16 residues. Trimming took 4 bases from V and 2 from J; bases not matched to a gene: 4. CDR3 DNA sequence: TGTGCCAGCAGCTCGTGGACAGGGGGAAACACCGGGGAGCTGTTTTTT. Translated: CASSSWTGGNTGELFF.

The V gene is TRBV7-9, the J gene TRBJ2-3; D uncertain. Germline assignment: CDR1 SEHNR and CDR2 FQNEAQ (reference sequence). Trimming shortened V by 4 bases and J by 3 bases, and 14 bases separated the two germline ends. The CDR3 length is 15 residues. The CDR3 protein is CASSSVTALTDTQYF. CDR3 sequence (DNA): TGTGCCAGCAGCTCCGTTACTGCCCTTACAGATACGCAGTATTTT. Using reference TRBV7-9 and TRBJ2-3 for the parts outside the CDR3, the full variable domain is DTGVSQNPRHKITKRGQNVTFRCDPISEHNRLYWYRQTLGQGPEFLTYFQNEAQLEKSRLLSDRFSAERPKGSFSTLEIQRTEQGDSAMYLCASSSVTALTDTQYFGPGTRLTVL.

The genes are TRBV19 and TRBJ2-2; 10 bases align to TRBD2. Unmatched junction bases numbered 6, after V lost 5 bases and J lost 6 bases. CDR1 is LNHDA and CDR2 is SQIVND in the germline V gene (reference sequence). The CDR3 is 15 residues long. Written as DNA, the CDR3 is TGTGCCAGTAGTCAGCGGGGGGGGTTCGCCGGGGAGCTGTTTTTT. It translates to CASSQRGGFAGELFF.

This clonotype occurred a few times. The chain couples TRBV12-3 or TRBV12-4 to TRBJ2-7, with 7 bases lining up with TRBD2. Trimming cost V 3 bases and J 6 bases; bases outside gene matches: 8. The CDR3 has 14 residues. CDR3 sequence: CASSFIGRFGEQYF. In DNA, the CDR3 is TGTGCCAGCAGTTTTATCGGGAGGTTCGGCGAGCAGTACTTC.

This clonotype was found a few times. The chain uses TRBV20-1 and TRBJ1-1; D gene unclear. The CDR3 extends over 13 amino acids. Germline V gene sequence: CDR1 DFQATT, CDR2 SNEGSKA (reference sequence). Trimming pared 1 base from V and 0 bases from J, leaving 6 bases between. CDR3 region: CSARGGVNTEAFF. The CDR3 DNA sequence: TGCAGTGCTAGAGGTGGCGTGAACACTGAAGCTTTCTTT.

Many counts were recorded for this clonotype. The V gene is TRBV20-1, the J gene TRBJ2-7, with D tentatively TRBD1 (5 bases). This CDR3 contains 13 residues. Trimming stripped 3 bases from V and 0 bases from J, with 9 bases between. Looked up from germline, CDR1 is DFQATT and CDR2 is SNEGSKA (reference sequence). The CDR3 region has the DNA TGCAGTGCTAGGGACACCAGCTCCTACGAGCAGTACTTC. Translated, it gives CSARDTSSYEQYF.